This T cell receptor beta chain is from a study of blood T cell repertoires in COVID-19. Whole-study context: Spain, Italy and the United States supplied samples that represented acute and convalescent COVID-19. PBMCs, B-cell-depleted T cells, or T cells provided the cDNA or gDNA that made up the material.

Germline V gene data show CDR1 as GTSNPN and CDR2 as SVGIG (reference sequence). Trimming took off 4 bases at V and 2 bases at J, with 9 bases between the two ends. The CDR3 is 13 amino acids. Original analysis: Amplification with reference gene primers provided the estimates of nucleated cell counts. Repertoires were generated with immunoSEQ multiplex PCR, while TCRdb's copy carries only in-frame clones and drops some. D and trimming were read from the DNA, whereas the V and J calls and clone size are those reported in that table. The sample holds roughly 300,000 clones, about nine tenths seen once. Each participant's cohort was designated according to participant-reported clinical history.

The sequence came from a middle-aged woman with acute COVID-19. The V call is TRBV30, the J call TRBJ1-3; D is unclear. Input material: PBMCs or T cells enriched from blood (not recorded which). The CDR3 reads CAWTSIAGNTIYF. The CDR3, as DNA: TGTGCCTGGACCTCCATAGCTGGAAACACCATATATTTT.